This TCR beta chain was recorded in a study of cytomegalovirus exposure and HLA in healthy donors. This CDR3 has 14 residues. Losses at the gene ends were 3 bases for V and 7 bases for J; bases not matched to a gene: 7. Germline V lookup: CDR1 MNHNS, CDR2 SASEGT. 60 Vbeta and 13 Jbeta primers were used in PCR. Sequencing used immunoSEQ multiplex PCR; TCRdb keeps in-frame clones, though not all of them. This table has 150,000 or so clones, approximately 78% appearing once. Concerning this clone: The target antigen is unknown.

Study findings and constraints: In a later analysis, at a false discovery rate of 0.05, roughly 17,000 TCR beta sequences matched HLA alleles.

V gene TRBV6-1 combines with J gene TRBJ2-5, with TRBD2 matching 8 bases. The TCR was taken from a male donor in good health and CMV-seropositive. The sample taken for sequencing was PBMCs. Here the CDR3 DNA reads TGTGCCAGCAGTGAGACTAGCGTCTCGGGGACCCAGTACTTC. Its protein product is CASSETSVSGTQYF.